This T cell receptor beta chain is from a study of T cell repertoires in cytomegalovirus infection. Study in general: Alongside well-studied HLA-B-restricted CMV epitopes, recently identified HLA-C-restricted CMV epitopes were also used.

A remark on this clonotype: The antigen remains undetermined.

Points from the study as a whole: The cumulative frequency of public TCR beta families distinguished individuals who carried CMV together with the relevant HLA.

Using its own MiXCR run on the reads, TCRdb lists one record per CDR3 protein. Among around 900,000 distinct CDR3 sequences listed, approximately 31% were seen once. The germline gives CDR1 SGHTA, CDR2 FQGTGA. The V end was cut by 5 bases, the J end by 5 bases, with 7 bases between. The CDR3 has 12 residues. The sample here was cultured CD8+ T cells from PBMCs, taken from culture after CMV antigen stimulation. The chain carries TRBV7-3 and TRBJ2-4; D is undetermined. This clonotype was sampled from a human donor in good health (CMV status not recorded). Some clones in this sample may be carry-over from other donors' samples. In DNA, the CDR3 is TGTGCCAGCAGCAGAGTTCAAAACATTCAGTACTTC. Amino acids: CASSRVQNIQYF. Combining the CDR3 with reference TRBV7-3 and TRBJ2-4 gives the whole variable domain GAGVSQTPSNKVTEKGKYVELRCDPISGHTALYWYRQSLGQGPEFLIYFQGTGAADDSGLPNDRFFAVRPEGSVSTLKIQRTERGDSAVYLCASSRVQNIQYFGAGTRLSVL.